In its sample, the clone carrying this T cell receptor beta chain was seen once. V was pared by 3 bases and J by 5 bases, with 17 bases between. The CDR3 totals 16 residues. Germline V gives CDR1 MDHEN, CDR2 SYDVKM. It was with a sample-barcoded 5' primer and a J-beta primer mix that a second PCR of roughly 6 to 12 cycles was run. CDR3-containing paired-end reads numbered at least 2.5 million in each sample. TCRdb reanalysed the 5' RACE reads using MiXCR and keeps one entry per CDR3 protein. The sample includes about 1.4 million distinct CDR3 sequences, almost 60% seen only once; the top ten take 6.5% to 8%. The sample is drawn from a study of blood T cells in healthy people across ages.

The chain is built from TRBV28 and TRBJ2-1; D is perhaps TRBD1 or TRBD2 (6 bases each). The sample comprised blood. This receptor was taken from a man between 18 and 35 years old in good health. CDR3 sequence reads: CASSLQGRQQDNEQFF. Written as DNA, the CDR3 is TGTGCCAGCAGTTTGCAGGGGAGGCAACAAGACAATGAGCAGTTCTTC. Complete variable domain (other parts from reference TRBV28 and TRBJ2-1): DVKVTQSSRYLVKRTGEKVFLECVQDMDHENMFWYRQDPGLGLRLIYFSYDVKMKEKGDIPEGYSVSREKKERFSLILESASTNQTSMYLCASSLQGRQQDNEQFFGPGTRLTVL.